This T cell receptor (beta chain) was obtained from a study of identical twins listed by TCRdb under 2016. Context from the whole study: To test whether fetal clonotypes persist, the study used deep sequencing on TCR alpha and beta repertoires from monozygotic twins, unrelated adults of various ages, and cord blood. Replicate twin experiments were performed at different times using different library preparation protocols to rule out contamination. Beyond this particular receptor, the publication reports: The excess sharing between twins in beta out-of-frame sequences was weaker because fewer shared sequences reduced the signal-to-noise ratio. In monozygotic twins, out-of-frame TCR alpha sharing was systematically underestimated by recombination models, although the models agreed with sharing between unrelated individuals. Compared with coincidental sharing between unrelated individuals, out-of-frame TCR alpha sequences shared between twins showed an excess of sequences with low generation probability. Zero-insertion analyses could be partly confounded by invariant T cells such as MAIT and iNKT, although diverse VJ usage argued against such confounding for most clonotypes. Abundant cord blood beta clonotypes had fewer insertions, young adult naive repertoires showed a similar but weaker trend, and memory repertoires showed no such trend. Because the same donors could not be followed over many years, the conclusions depended on cross-sectional statistical analysis.

Reading the germline V gene gives CDR1 MNHEY and CDR2 SVGAGI. V and J are truncated by 2 bases and 10 bases respectively, leaving an intervening sequence of 12 bases. The CDR3 starts with the cysteine, ends with the phenylalanine, and has 13 residues. Solely the CDR3 DNA is kept, with 39 bases framed from the first base. Every donor was a healthy Caucasian. The study also sequenced three unrelated non-twin adults: a male aged 18 to 30, a male aged 50 to 60 and a female aged 50 to 60. Miltenyi CD45RO+ enrichment and human naive T-cell isolation kits were used to isolate memory (CD45RO+) and naive T cells from PBMC. Library preparation was by 5' RACE. Reads for this sample came from an Illumina HiSeq 2000. A universal primer binding site was introduced by template switching, and a unique molecular identifier was present in the final cDNA, enabling accurate counting of TCR cDNA molecules. First-strand cDNA for TCR alpha and beta chains was synthesized from specific primers in the conserved constant-segment region. To control for contamination, every cDNA library carried two barcodes: a SMART-Mk sample barcode plus Illumina barcodes. TruSeq adapter sequences along with Illumina sample barcodes were introduced in two successive PCR steps. The TCR alpha and beta cDNA libraries were sequenced on the Illumina HiSeq platform using custom primers. The authors' pipeline ran thus. MiGEC processed the raw reads to extract unique molecular identifiers, while MiXCR was used to determine the CDR3 positions. For each individual, recombination models were inferred using an EM algorithm with the repgenHMM and IGoR tools. The analysis of shared clonotypes was done with the tcR package in R, with sharing normalized by the product of cloneset sizes. To study raw recombination without the effects of thymic and clonal selection, out-of-frame nonproductive sequences were analyzed. The raw public data were reprocessed by TCRdb itself: fastp quality trimming at Q25, MiXCR clonotype calling, in-frame beta chains only. Each CDR3 protein appears once, grouped with its most common genes and DNA. These V and J calls are TCRdb output, not the study's own analysis. The sample includes hundreds of thousands of distinct CDR3 sequences, with approximately 6% observed a single time. Approximately 1.6% of the sample goes to the ten largest clones.

The sample holds many counts of this clonotype. This clone's antigen is unknown. Per-nucleotide qualities are absent, and no much larger clonotype sits a single base away. Sequencing was performed on naive T cells sorted from blood. The cell subset or site label corresponds to: cells isolated with a human naive T-cell isolation kit. In this chain, TRBV6-5 is recombined with TRBJ2-1, with the D gene tentatively TRBD1 or TRBD2, based on 5 matching bases in each. This clonotype was sampled from a man between 18 and 35 years old in good health. The DNA sequence follows: TGTGCCAGCAGTTACAATCCGGGACCGGAGCAGTTCTTC. The resulting protein is CASSYNPGPEQFF.